This entry is about one T cell receptor beta chain. The antigen remains undetermined. This specimen comes from a study of shared clonotypes between healthy human individuals. Notes on the study in general: In this cohort, only blood was sampled, and tissue repertoires likely differ.

The assay was immunoSEQ multiplex PCR, and TCRdb's table has in-frame clones only and misses some. The data hold 2 million to 2.5 million clones, with about 90% observed a single time. The ends lost 4 bases at V and 12 bases at J; junction bases unmatched: 11. The CDR3 covers 15 residues. Germline V gives CDR1 MNHNS, CDR2 SASEGT. The clonotype originates from a man between 18 and 35 years old in good health. Some clones in this sample may be carry-over from other donors' samples. Sequenced input: naive CD4+ T cells from PBMCs. The subset here: CD45RA+ positively selected. The V call is TRBV6-1, the J call TRBJ1-4; 10 bases fit TRBD1. CDR3 DNA: TGTGCCAGCAGTGCCGGGACAGGGGCCCTAGCTGAACTGTTTTTT. Translated: CASSAGTGALAELFF.